This TCR beta chain was retrieved from a study of shared clonotypes between healthy human individuals. Turning to the study itself: Per-donor plates numbered three CD4 naive, three CD4 memory, two CD8 naive and one CD8 memory.

About this clone itself: No antigen is known for it.

Recent vaccinations or acute infections were absent in the healthy HIV-negative adult donors. The repertoire was sequenced with immunoSEQ multiplex PCR; TCRdb's copy has only in-frame clones and lacks some. Of more than 1,200,000 clones in the sample, about 98.5% were seen once. V dropped 7 bases and J dropped 6; count of bases not matched to a gene: 5. The CDR3 has 12 amino acids. Germline CDR1 and CDR2: MNHEY and SMNVEV (reference sequence). General study points: A generally larger estimated richness was seen in naive subsets than in memory subsets. Clonotype sharing among donors, it was expected, would be affected by sequencing depth.

This clonotype was sampled from a man aged 25 to 40 in good health. The sample taken for sequencing was naive CD4+ T cells sorted from blood. Regarding subset: CD45RA+ positively selected. The V and J genes are TRBV27 and TRBJ2-7, with TRBD2 matching over 8 bases. CDR3 coding DNA: TGTGCCAGCACTAGCGGGTCCGGCGAGCAGTACTTC. It yields the protein CASTSGSGEQYF.